These 22 T cell receptor beta chains came from one sample sequenced in a study of blood T cells in healthy people across ages. The authors ran a second PCR of roughly 6 to 11 cycles using a sample-barcoded 5' primer and a J-beta primer mix. Each CDR3 protein gets one entry after TCRdb re-called the 5' RACE reads with MiXCR. Here the sample spans around 670,000 distinct CDR3 sequences, roughly 30% being singletons. Input material: blood. All receptors derive from an elderly woman in good health.

This rearrangement joins TRBV5-1 to TRBJ2-3, with 8 bases identical to TRBD2. Germline V gene lookup returns CDR1 SGHRS and CDR2 YFSETQ. The CDR3 runs to 15 residues. Trimming cost V 0 bases and J 4 bases; bases outside gene matches: 4. The CDR3 region has the DNA TGCGCCAGCAGCTTGGTGCAGCGGGGGCCAGATACGCAGTATTTT. It specifies CASSLVQRGPDTQYF.

The sample holds a few counts of this clonotype. A read error may explain this, as a much larger clone is one base away. This chain uses TRBV6-2 or TRBV6-3 with TRBJ2-7; 7 bases agree with TRBD1. The J segment lost 7 bases and the V segment lost 11 bases, leaving 14 bases of the junction unmatched. This CDR3 comprises 13 residues. Germline lookup yields CDR1 MNHEY and CDR2 SVGEGT. For the CDR3, the DNA is TGTGCCGGTACTGACAGGGTTGGCGGTGAGCAGTACTTC. Its protein product is CAGTDRVGGEQYF.

This clonotype has only a few counts. The CDR3 protein is CASRSSSYNEQYF. DNA of the CDR3: TGTGCCAGCAGGTCTAGCTCCTACAATGAGCAGTACTTC. The chain couples TRBV6-2 or TRBV6-3 to TRBJ2-1; D may be TRBD2 (5 bases). The closer fit of TRBJ2-7 to the DNA end suggests the J call may be wrong. The CDR3 length is 13 residues. In germline, CDR1 is MNHEY, CDR2 SVGEGT.

At least ten counts were recorded for this clonotype. The CDR3 DNA reads as TGTGCCAGCACCCTCCCCGGGGGGGTATACAATGAGCAGTTCTTC. This encodes CASTLPGGVYNEQFF. The rearrangement links TRBV7-2 to TRBJ2-1; TRBD2 matches 8 bases. Trimming cost V 7 bases and J 4 bases; bases outside gene matches: 9. The germline V gene has CDR1 SGHTA and CDR2 FQGNSA. This CDR3 has 15 amino acids.

This clonotype was seen repeatedly, ten times or more. This rearrangement joins TRBV4-3 to TRBJ2-4, with 7 bases that match TRBD1. CDR1 LGHNA and CDR2 YSLEER come from the germline V gene. After removal of 0 bases from V and 6 bases from J, the junction contained 5 bases not matched to a gene. This CDR3 has 15 residues. The chain's CDR3 is CASSQDIAGGNIQYF. In nucleotides, the CDR3 is TGCGCCAGCAGCCAAGATATCGCAGGGGGAAACATTCAGTACTTC.

About this clonotype itself: This could be a read error, since a much larger clone is one nucleotide away. The chain is built from TRBV3-1 and TRBJ2-5; D is unclear. Trimming left V 1 base short and J 6 bases short, with 3 bases between. This CDR3 comprises 11 residues. Germline CDR1 reads LGHDT; CDR2 reads YNNKEL (reference sequence). The CDR3 reads CASSQVKTQYF. The CDR3 DNA reads as TGTGCCAGCAGCCAAGTGAAGACCCAGTACTTC.

The table lists this clonotype with many counts. The chain links TRBV4-1 to TRBJ1-2; D is ambiguous. V shed 5 bases and J shed 1 base, with 14 bases lying between them. Germline V gene sequence: CDR1 MGHRA, CDR2 YSYEKL. CDR3 length: 15 residues. The CDR3 loop is CASSSGGSGNYGYTF. Written as DNA, the CDR3 is TGCGCCAGCAGCTCCGGCGGTAGCGGTAACTATGGCTACACCTTC.

This chain connects TRBV7-3 to TRBJ2-3, with 12 bases matching TRBD2. CDR1 SGHTA and CDR2 FQGTGA come from the germline V gene. J gave up 6 bases and V 5 bases, and 6 bases lay outside the gene matches. The CDR3 is 15 amino acids. The chain's CDR3 is CASSRLAGELDTQYF. The DNA for the CDR3 is TGTGCCAGCAGCCGACTAGCGGGGGAATTGGATACGCAGTATTTT.

This clonotype was detected a few times. CDR3 nucleotides: TGTGCCAGCAGGACTACCTATAGCAATCAGCCCCAGCATTTT. Protein sequence: CASRTTYSNQPQHF. This chain joins TRBV6-2 or TRBV6-3 and TRBJ1-5; D unclear. CDR3 length equals 14 residues. The germline V gene encodes CDR1 MNHEY and CDR2 SVGEGT. V dropped 6 bases and J dropped 0 bases, with 9 bases sitting between them.

As to this clonotype: A read error may account for a junction end that differs from germline. The genes are TRBV7-2 and TRBJ1-1; possibly TRBD1 for D (6 bases). CDR1 SGHTA and CDR2 FQGNSA come from the germline V gene. The CDR3 covers 14 residues. CDR3 nucleotide sequence: TGTGCCAGCAGCCAGACCGGGGGGCGGACTGAAGTTTTCTTT. Its protein is CASSQTGGRTEVFF.

This clonotype has ten or more counts. The rearrangement uses TRBV20-1 and TRBJ1-2; no reliable D call. Trimming took 4 bases from V and 8 from J, leaving 20 bases between them. The CDR3 extends over 14 amino acids. Germline CDR1 is DFQATT and CDR2 is SNEGSKA (reference sequence). Here the CDR3 DNA reads TGCAGTGCTACCCCGGACGGCATGGGCATGGGCTACACCTTC. It translates to CSATPDGMGMGYTF.

As for this clonotype: A read error may be the cause here, since a much bigger clone is one base away. The chain joins TRBV28 to TRBJ2-1; 13 bases are shared with TRBD2. This CDR3 contains 18 residues. CDR1 is MDHEN, CDR2 SYDVKM, per germline. In nucleotides, the CDR3 is TGTGCCAGCAGGGGGGGGACTAGCGGGGTGAGCTCCTACAATGAGCGGTTCTTC. Protein: CASRGGTSGVSSYNERFF.

This clonotype was found many times. V is TRBV6-1 and J is TRBJ1-5, with 7 positions matching TRBD1. V gave up 5 bases and J gave up 1 base; unmatched junction bases: 14. The CDR3 loop spans 18 amino acids. Germline values: CDR1 MNHNS, CDR2 SASEGT. This chain's CDR3 is CASSRYSTGRSSNQPQHF. As DNA, the CDR3 is TGTGCCAGCAGTCGATACTCGACAGGGCGGTCGAGCAATCAGCCCCAGCATTTT.

This clonotype appeared many times. One end of the junction varies from germline; a read error may be responsible. The chain has TRBV7-7 and TRBJ2-5; D unresolved. The CDR3 loop spans 15 amino acids. Germline lookup yields CDR1 SSHAT and CDR2 FNYEAQ (reference sequence). The DNA for the CDR3 is TGTGCTAGCAGCTTAGTAGGGCAAAAGGGAGAGACCCAGTACTTC. Translated, it gives CASSLVGQKGETQYF. The whole variable domain, filled in from reference TRBV7-7 and TRBJ2-5, reads GAGVSQSPRYKVTKRGQDVTLRCDPISSHATLYWYQQALGQGPEFLTYFNYEAQPDKSGLPSDRFSAERPEGSISTLTIQRTEQRDSAMYRCASSLVGQKGETQYFGPGTRLLVL.

The rearrangement joins TRBV12-3 or TRBV12-4 to TRBJ1-5; possible D gene TRBD1, 5 bases. The germline V and J ends were trimmed by 4 bases and 1 base, with 11 bases remaining between them. CDR3 size: 15 residues. CDR3 in DNA: TGTGCCAGCAGTTCAGGGATAAAAAGCAATCAGCCCCAGCATTTT. This encodes CASSSGIKSNQPQHF.

This clonotype has just a few counts. The chain uses TRBV15 and TRBJ1-1, with D possibly TRBD1 on 6 matching bases. Germline V gene lookup returns CDR1 LNHNV and CDR2 YYDKDF (reference sequence). V lost 3 bases to trimming and J lost 4 bases, with 18 bases between them. The CDR3 is made up of 16 amino acids. The CDR3: CATSRGGLSRGTEAFF. The CDR3 DNA is TGTGCCACCAGCAGGGGGGGTCTATCCAGGGGCACTGAAGCTTTCTTT.

The CDR3 region has the DNA TGTGCCAGCAGTCAGGATGCCTACGAGCAGTACTTC. Encoded protein: CASSQDAYEQYF. V and J are TRBV12-3 or TRBV12-4 and TRBJ2-4; D unresolved. The DNA end favors TRBJ2-7, so the J call may be wrong. There are 12 residues in the CDR3.

The V call is TRBV5-1, the J call TRBJ2-7; D gene unclear. The germline V gene encodes CDR1 SGHRS and CDR2 YFSETQ. V was cut by 4 bases and J by 10 bases, with 15 bases left in between. This CDR3 is built from 12 residues. CDR3: CASSLTDDPQYF. In nucleotides, the CDR3 is TGCGCCAGCAGCCTGACTGATGATCCCCAGTACTTC. The complete variable domain, with remaining parts taken from reference TRBV5-1 and TRBJ2-7, reads KAGVTQTPRYLIKTRGQQVTLSCSPISGHRSVSWYQQTPGQGLQFLFEYFSETQRNKGNFPGRFSGRQFSNSRSEMNVSTLELGDSALYLCASSLTDDPQYFGPGTRLTVT.

Ten or more counts support this clonotype. The rearrangement uses TRBV12-3 or TRBV12-4 and TRBJ2-7; D is unresolved. V was clipped by 3 bases and J by 4 bases, with 13 bases between them. This CDR3 contains 14 residues. The CDR3 DNA follows: TGTGCCAGCAGTTTGTCCAGCCCCGAATACGAGCAGTACTTC. It specifies CASSLSSPEYEQYF.

This clonotype was counted a few times. V is TRBV29-1 and J is TRBJ1-2, with 12 positions matching TRBD1. This CDR3 contains 15 residues. Germline CDR1 reads SQVTM; CDR2 reads ANQGSEA. Trimming removed 7 bases from V and 8 bases from J; junction bases left unmatched: 14. This CDR3 reads CSDLGGTGGAGGYTF. The CDR3 region has the DNA TGCAGCGACCTAGGGGGGACAGGGGGCGCGGGGGGCTACACCTTC.

In its sample, this clonotype was seen a few times. A much larger clone lies one base from this, so it may be a read error. The J gene is TRBJ2-1, the V gene TRBV20-1, with D perhaps TRBD2 (5 bases). Germline loops: CDR1 DFQATT, CDR2 SNEGSKA (reference sequence). CDR3 length equals 11 residues. V was cut by 5 bases and J by 8 bases, with 10 bases left in between. This CDR3 reads CSAALGDEQFF. The CDR3 DNA reads TGCAGTGCTGCCCTGGGAGATGAGCAGTTCTTC.

This clonotype appeared many times. V and J are TRBV20-1 and TRBJ1-2, with a possible D match to TRBD1 (6 bases). The CDR3 consists of 13 residues. Trimming left V 5 bases short and J 7 bases short, with 17 bases between. The V gene's germline CDR1 is DFQATT and CDR2 SNEGSKA (reference sequence). The CDR3 DNA is TGCAGTGCTGAAAAGGACAGCAGCTCTGGCTACACCTTC. Translated: CSAEKDSSSGYTF.